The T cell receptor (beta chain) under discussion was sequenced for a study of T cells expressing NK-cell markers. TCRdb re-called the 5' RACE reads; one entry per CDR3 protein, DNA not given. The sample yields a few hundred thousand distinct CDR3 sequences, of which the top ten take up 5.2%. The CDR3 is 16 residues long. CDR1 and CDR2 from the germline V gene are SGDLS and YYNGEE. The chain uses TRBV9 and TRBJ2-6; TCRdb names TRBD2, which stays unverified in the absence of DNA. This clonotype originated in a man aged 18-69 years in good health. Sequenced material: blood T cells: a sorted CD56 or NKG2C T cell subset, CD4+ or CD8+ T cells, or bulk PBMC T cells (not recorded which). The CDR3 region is CASSVGGNGGANVLTF. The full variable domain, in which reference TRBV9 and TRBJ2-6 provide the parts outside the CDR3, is DSGVTQTPKHLITATGQRVTLRCSPRSGDLSVYWYQQSLDQGLQFLIQYYNGEERAKGNILERFSAQQFPDLHSELNLSSLELGDSALYFCASSVGGNGGANVLTFGAGSRLTVL.